Shown below are 20 T cell receptor beta chains from a single sample sequenced in a study of response to subunit inactivated influenza vaccine. From the RT-PCR reads, TCRdb called clonotypes with MiXCR, one entry per CDR3 protein. The sample includes 560,000 or so distinct CDR3 sequences, approximately 7.1% of them seen just once. Sequences were derived from PBMCs from blood, sampled about 23 months after vaccination. The receptors originated from a man between 50 and 69 years old who received an inactivated influenza vaccine.

This clonotype was observed at least ten times. This chain uses TRBV7-2 with TRBJ1-4, with D unclear. The V end lost 1 base, the J end lost 8 bases, and 11 bases lay between the germline ends. CDR1 SGHTA and CDR2 FQGNSA come from the germline V gene. The length of the CDR3 is 14 residues. CDR3: CASSLGTFSEKLFF. As DNA, the CDR3 is TGTGCCAGCAGCTTAGGGACCTTCTCGGAAAAACTGTTTTTT. The variable domain in full, completed from reference TRBV7-2 and TRBJ1-4, reads GAGVSQSPSNKVTEKGKDVELRCDPISGHTALYWYRQSLGQGLEFLIYFQGNSAPDKSGLPSDRFSAERTGGSVSTLTIQRTQQEDSAVYLCASSLGTFSEKLFFGSGTQLSVL.

The chain uses TRBV2 and TRBJ1-3; no definite D call. V was cut by 1 base and J by 0 bases, with 7 bases left in between. The V gene's germline CDR1 is SNHLY and CDR2 FYNNEI. The length of the CDR3 is 15 residues. This chain's CDR3 is CASSEVPISGNTIYF. The CDR3 DNA reads TGTGCCAGCAGTGAAGTTCCTATCTCTGGAAACACCATATATTTT.

The V call is TRBV6-1, the J call TRBJ2-5; 7 bases match TRBD2. The germline V gene encodes CDR1 MNHNS and CDR2 SASEGT. The V and J ends lost 5 bases and 2 bases, in that order; junction bases with no gene match: 8. CDR3 length equals 15 residues. CDR3 in DNA: TGTGCCAGCAGTCGGTCTAGCGGCCCGCAAGAGACCCAGTACTTC. Its translation is CASSRSSGPQETQYF.

This clonotype was counted at least ten times. J is TRBJ1-2 and V is TRBV6-1; no firm D call. Germline V lookup: CDR1 MNHNS, CDR2 SASEGT. V lost 6 bases, J lost 8 bases, and 22 bases lay in between. The CDR3 contains 15 residues. The CDR3 protein is CASSRDISSTGGYTF. CDR3 bases: TGTGCCAGCAGCCGGGATATTAGTAGTACTGGCGGCTACACCTTC.

The table lists this clonotype with a few counts. V gene TRBV27 combines with J gene TRBJ1-2; D gene uncertain. Trimming removed 3 bases at V and 4 bases at J, with 9 bases between. Germline CDR1 and CDR2: MNHEY and SMNVEV (reference sequence). CDR3 length: 13 residues. CDR3: CASSFVGSYGYTF. The DNA for the CDR3 is TGTGCCAGCAGTTTCGTGGGCAGCTATGGCTACACCTTC.

This clonotype was detected a few times. The rearrangement links TRBV18 to TRBJ1-4; D gene unclear. Germline CDR1 reads KGHSH; CDR2 reads LQKENI. Trimming stripped 3 bases from V and 3 bases from J, with 14 bases between. This CDR3 contains 16 residues. CDR3 loop: CASSPLEGNPNEKLFF. As DNA, the CDR3 is TGTGCCAGCTCACCCTTGGAGGGAAATCCTAATGAAAAACTGTTTTTT.

V and J are TRBV5-6 and TRBJ2-1; no reliable D call. Germline CDR1 reads SGHDT; CDR2 reads YYEEEE. The V gene lost 4 bases and the J gene lost 9 bases, with 8 bases spanning the gap. The CDR3 has 11 residues. Here the CDR3 DNA reads TGTGCCAGCAGCCGGACCGGTGAGCAGTTCTTC. This translates into CASSRTGEQFF.

This clonotype has ten or more counts. The chain links TRBV5-6 to TRBJ1-5; no clear D. The germline gives CDR1 SGHDT, CDR2 YYEEEE. This CDR3 has 12 residues. V was pared by 5 bases and J by 4 bases, with 7 bases between. The CDR3 nucleotides are TGTGCCAGCAGTTATGGGAATCAGCCCCAGCATTTT. It specifies CASSYGNQPQHF.

This clonotype has more than one count but fewer than ten. CDR3 in DNA: TGTGCCAGCAACCTAAAACGGGGTTACGAGCAGTACTTC. Translation: CASNLKRGYEQYF. This rearrangement joins TRBV12-3 or TRBV12-4 to TRBJ2-7; weak D call: TRBD2 (5 bases). Trimming shortened V by 7 bases and J by 4 bases, and 14 bases separated the two germline ends. The CDR3 is 13 residues long.

This clonotype was seen a few times. The gene calls are TRBV10-3 and TRBJ2-2; 7 positions agree with TRBD2. CDR3 size: 14 residues. Germline CDR1 is ENHRY and CDR2 is SYGVKD. V gave up 8 bases and J gave up 6 bases; unmatched junction bases: 9. This chain's CDR3 is CAIPGGKYAGELFF. The CDR3 DNA sequence: TGTGCCATCCCCGGGGGGAAGTATGCCGGGGAGCTGTTTTTT.

This chain links TRBV29-1 with TRBJ2-5, with D uncertain. CDR1 and CDR2 from the germline V gene are SQVTM and ANQGSEA. The CDR3 is 13 residues long. V lost 7 bases, J lost 5 bases, and 17 bases lay in between. In nucleotides, the CDR3 is TGCAGCGCCAAAGGGTGGGAAGGGGAGACCCAGTACTTC. Residues: CSAKGWEGETQYF.

This clonotype was counted between two and nine times. The J gene is TRBJ2-7, the V gene TRBV4-3; D is undetermined. Trimming stripped 0 bases from V and 2 bases from J, with 8 bases between. The CDR3 loop spans 14 amino acids. Germline loops: CDR1 LGHNA, CDR2 YSLEER. CDR3 protein: CASSQDVYTYEQYF. DNA for the CDR3: TGCGCCAGCAGCCAAGATGTCTACACCTACGAGCAGTACTTC.

Many counts were recorded for this clonotype. The J gene is TRBJ2-1, the V gene TRBV29-1; maybe TRBD1 (6 bases). Per the germline V gene, CDR1 is SQVTM and CDR2 is ANQGSEA. V was trimmed by 5 bases and J by 2 bases, leaving 10 bases between them. The CDR3 is 13 residues long. Here the CDR3 DNA reads TGCAGCGTTCAAGGGGACACCTACAATGAGCAGTTCTTC. It is translated as CSVQGDTYNEQFF.

This clonotype was observed a few times. The V gene is TRBV12-3 or TRBV12-4, the J gene TRBJ2-3; the match to TRBD2 covers 9 bases. V shed 3 bases and J 5 bases; nucleotides not matched to a gene: 9. This CDR3 is built from 16 residues. Written as DNA, the CDR3 is TGTGCCAGCAGTTTCGTCGGCGGGGGGGCCGAAGATACGCAGTATTTT. Amino acid sequence: CASSFVGGGAEDTQYF.

This clonotype has just a few counts. The chain joins TRBV6-1 to TRBJ2-1, with 12 bases matching TRBD2. V lost 6 bases and J lost 6; bases outside the gene matches: 6. Germline V gene sequence: CDR1 MNHNS, CDR2 SASEGT. CDR3 length: 15 residues. The CDR3 DNA reads TGTGCCAGCAGCGGCCCTAGCGGGAGGGTCAATGAGCAGTTCTTC. Protein product: CASSGPSGRVNEQFF.

This clonotype was counted only a few times. This rearrangement joins TRBV10-3 to TRBJ2-7; 10 bases line up with TRBD1. This CDR3 spans 13 amino acids. V shed 7 bases and J 5 bases; nucleotides not matched to a gene: 5. Germline CDR1 and CDR2: ENHRY and SYGVKD. The CDR3: CAITRDRGHEQYF. The CDR3 DNA sequence: TGTGCCATCACCAGGGACAGGGGACACGAGCAGTACTTC.

This clonotype has just a few counts. The V call is TRBV3-1, the J call TRBJ2-5; D call uncertain. V gave up 4 bases and J gave up 2 bases, with 8 bases separating them. This CDR3 contains 13 residues. Germline CDR1 LGHDT, CDR2 YNNKEL (reference sequence). The CDR3 loop is CASSLDPQETQYF. DNA for the CDR3: TGTGCCAGCAGCCTCGACCCACAAGAGACCCAGTACTTC.

In this sample, this clonotype turned up a few times. The junction and the germline gene differ at one end; a read error may be behind it. This chain uses TRBV7-7 with TRBJ2-5; TRBD2 might be the D (5 bases). This CDR3 has 14 residues. CDR1 and CDR2 (germline): SSHAT, FNYEAQ (reference sequence). The CDR3: CASSNGRGQETQYF. The CDR3 DNA reads as TGTGCTAGCAGCAATGGACGGGGCCAAGAGACCCAGTACTTC.

This clonotype has a handful of counts. The gene calls are TRBV24-1 and TRBJ2-1, with 10 bases that match TRBD1. The CDR3 is 18 amino acids. Germline V gives CDR1 KGHDR, CDR2 SFDVKD. The V and J ends lost 7 bases and 0 bases, in that order; junction bases with no gene match: 11. CDR3 bases: TGTGCCACCAGCGCAACCCGGGACAGGGGCTACTCCTACAATGAGCAGTTCTTC. Protein: CATSATRDRGYSYNEQFF.

This clonotype was seen only a few times. This rearrangement joins TRBV20-1 to TRBJ1-5; tentative D call: TRBD1 (6 bases). This CDR3 is built from 13 residues. V lost 6 bases and J lost 4, with 13 bases in between. CDR1 and CDR2 (germline): DFQATT, SNEGSKA (reference sequence). The DNA for the CDR3 is TGCAGTGCCCTCCGGGACAAGAATCAGCCCCAGCATTTT. It yields the protein CSALRDKNQPQHF.